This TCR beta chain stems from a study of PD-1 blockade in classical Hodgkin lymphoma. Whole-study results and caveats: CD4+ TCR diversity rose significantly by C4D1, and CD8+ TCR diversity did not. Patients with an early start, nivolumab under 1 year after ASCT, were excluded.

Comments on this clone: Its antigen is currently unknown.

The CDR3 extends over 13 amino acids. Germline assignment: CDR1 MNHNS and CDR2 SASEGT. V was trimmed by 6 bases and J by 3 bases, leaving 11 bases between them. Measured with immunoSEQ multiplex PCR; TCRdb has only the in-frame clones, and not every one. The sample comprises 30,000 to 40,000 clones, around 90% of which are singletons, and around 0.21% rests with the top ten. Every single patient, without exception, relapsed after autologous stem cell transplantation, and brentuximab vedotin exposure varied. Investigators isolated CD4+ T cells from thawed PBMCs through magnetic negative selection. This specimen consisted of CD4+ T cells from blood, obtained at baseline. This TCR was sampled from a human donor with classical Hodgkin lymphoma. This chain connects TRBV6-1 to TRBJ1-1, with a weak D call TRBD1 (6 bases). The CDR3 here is CASRTTGHTEAFF. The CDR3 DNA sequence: TGTGCCAGCAGAACTACAGGGCACACTGAAGCTTTCTTT.